A single sample gave rise to the 8 T cell receptor beta chains below, sequenced in a study of blood T cell repertoires in COVID-19. TCRdb's copy holds only in-frame clones and misses some; the assay was immunoSEQ multiplex PCR. The sample holds roughly 670,000 clones, approximately 90% seen once. The sample was peripheral blood. Source of these receptors: a woman under 30 with acute or convalescent COVID-19.

V is TRBV27 and J is TRBJ1-4; D might be TRBD1 (6 bases). The CDR3 runs 13 residues. Trimming took off 8 bases at V and 5 bases at J, with 12 bases between the two ends. The germline gives CDR1 MNHEY, CDR2 SMNVEV (reference sequence). CDR3 residues: CASQGRGNEKLFF. As DNA, the CDR3 is TGTGCCAGCCAGGGGCGGGGGAATGAAAAACTGTTTTTT.

The gene calls are TRBV5-6 and TRBJ2-1, with D perhaps matching TRBD2 (6 bases). The germline V gene encodes CDR1 SGHDT and CDR2 YYEEEE. The CDR3 loop spans 11 amino acids. Trimming took 5 bases from V and 10 from J, leaving 10 bases between them. DNA for the CDR3: TGTGCCAGCAGTTCAGGGAGGGAGCAGTTCTTC. Its translation: CASSSGREQFF.

The chain couples TRBV7-6 to TRBJ1-1; TRBD1 is a possible D gene (5 bases). The CDR3 is made up of 15 amino acids. From germline, CDR1 is SGHVS and CDR2 FNYEAQ. Trimming cost V 2 bases and J 1 base, with 11 bases left between them. The CDR3 sequence: CASSLSGGSNTEAFF. For the CDR3, the DNA is TGTGCCAGCAGCTTATCGGGGGGATCGAACACTGAAGCTTTCTTT.

The J gene is TRBJ2-3, the V gene TRBV5-1; 7 bases are a match to TRBD1. The CDR3 extends over 16 amino acids. In germline, CDR1 is SGHRS, CDR2 YFSETQ. The ends lost 0 bases at V and 2 bases at J; junction bases unmatched: 6. This chain's CDR3 is CASSLDPGQNTDTQYF. The DNA of the CDR3 is TGCGCCAGCAGCTTGGATCCGGGACAGAACACAGATACGCAGTATTTT. The variable domain in full, with the rest retrieved from reference TRBV5-1 and TRBJ2-3, is KAGVTQTPRYLIKTRGQQVTLSCSPISGHRSVSWYQQTPGQGLQFLFEYFSETQRNKGNFPGRFSGRQFSNSRSEMNVSTLELGDSALYLCASSLDPGQNTDTQYFGPGTRLTVL.

This sequence joins TRBV7-2 and TRBJ2-1; tentative D call: TRBD2 (6 bases). Deletions cut 5 bases from V and 0 bases from J, with 20 bases between. The germline gives CDR1 SGHTA, CDR2 FQGNSA. The CDR3 is 18 residues long. CDR3 region: CASSLPRRGESSYNEQFF. The CDR3 coding sequence is TGTGCCAGCAGCCTCCCACGGAGGGGCGAGAGCTCCTACAATGAGCAGTTCTTC.

This rearrangement joins TRBV7-3 to TRBJ1-3, with D possibly being TRBD1 (5 bases). The CDR3 sequence is 15 residues long. The germline V gene encodes CDR1 SGHTA and CDR2 FQGTGA. Between the trimmed V and J ends, which lost 0 bases and 2 bases, there was a span of 8 bases. This CDR3 reads CASSLTGGTGNTIYF. Here the CDR3 DNA reads TGTGCCAGCAGCTTAACGGGGGGGACTGGAAACACCATATATTTT.

This rearrangement joins TRBV15 to TRBJ2-7; TRBD2 aligns across 7 bases. The CDR3 sequence is 16 residues long. The trim removed 0 bases at V and 7 bases at J, leaving 12 bases unmatched. Germline lookup yields CDR1 LNHNV and CDR2 YYDKDF (reference sequence). In DNA form, the CDR3 reads TGTGCCACCAGCAGAGATGTGGCTAGCGGCCGGGGGGAGCAGTACTTC. Translated, it gives CATSRDVASGRGEQYF.

The chain employs TRBV5-4 and TRBJ1-1, with 8 nucleotides matching TRBD1. V trimming: 4 bases; J trimming: 4 bases; junction bases outside the gene matches: 12. Germline V gene data show CDR1 as SGHNT and CDR2 as YYREEE (reference sequence). The CDR3 contains 16 residues. Here the CDR3 reads CASSTDPTGAATEAFF. In DNA, the CDR3 is TGTGCCAGCAGCACAGATCCGACAGGGGCGGCCACTGAAGCTTTCTTT.